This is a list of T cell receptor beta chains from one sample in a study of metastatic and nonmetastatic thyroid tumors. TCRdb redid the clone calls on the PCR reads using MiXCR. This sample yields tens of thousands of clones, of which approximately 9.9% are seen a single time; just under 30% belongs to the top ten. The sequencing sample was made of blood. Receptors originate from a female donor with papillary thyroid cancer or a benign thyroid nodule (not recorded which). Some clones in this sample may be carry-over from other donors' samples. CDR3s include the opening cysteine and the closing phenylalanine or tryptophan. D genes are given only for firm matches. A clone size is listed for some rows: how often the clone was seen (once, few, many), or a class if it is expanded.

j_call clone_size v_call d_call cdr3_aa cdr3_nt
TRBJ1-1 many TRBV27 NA CASSLGASMNTEAFF TGTGCCAGCAGTCTGGGGGCCAGCATGAACACTGAAGCTTTCTTT
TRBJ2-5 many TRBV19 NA CASSSSRAPQYF TGTGCCAGTAGCTCATCTCGCGCGCCCCAGTACTTC
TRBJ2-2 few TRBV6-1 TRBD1 CAGGKTGTKTVELFF TGTGCCGGGGGAAAGACAGGGACCAAAACCGTGGAGCTGTTTTTT
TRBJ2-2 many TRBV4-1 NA CASRTGSMNTGELFF TGCGCCAGCAGAACCGGGAGCATGAACACCGGGGAGCTGTTTTTT
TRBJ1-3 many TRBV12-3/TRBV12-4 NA CASSQGNTIYF TGTGCCAGCAGTCAGGGAAACACCATATATTTT
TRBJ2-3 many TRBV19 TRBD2 CASSMGTSGRAGTDTQYF TGTGCCAGTAGTATGGGGACTAGCGGGAGGGCTGGCACAGATACGCAGTATTTT
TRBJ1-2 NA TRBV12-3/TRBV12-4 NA CASSFVFGPTTKGGYTF TGTGCCAGCAGTTTTGTTTTTGGGCCAACGACTAAAGGCGGCTACACCTTC
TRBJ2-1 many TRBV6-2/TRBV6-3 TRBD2 CASRITGLAGGEFF TGTGCCAGCAGGATCACGGGACTAGCGGGAGGGGAGTTCTTC
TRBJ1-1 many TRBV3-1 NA CASTPPGTTEAFF TGTGCCAGCACTCCACCGGGCACCACTGAAGCTTTCTTT
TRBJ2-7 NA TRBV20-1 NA CSARDRRVSYEQYF TGCAGTGCTAGAGATCGACGGGTCTCCTACGAGCAGTACTTC
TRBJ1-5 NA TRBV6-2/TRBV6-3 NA CASSYWPPWFNVHPQHF TGTGCCAGCAGTTACTGGCCCCCATGGTTCAATGTCCATCCCCAGCATTTT
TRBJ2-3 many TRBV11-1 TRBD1 CASSLANRGLATDTQYF TGTGCCAGCAGCTTAGCGAACAGGGGCTTGGCGACAGATACGCAGTATTTT
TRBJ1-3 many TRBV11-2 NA CASSLSETRTLSGNTIYF TGTGCCAGCAGCCTCTCAGAGACACGGACTCTCTCTGGAAACACCATATATTTT
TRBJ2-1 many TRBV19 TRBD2 CASSMRGLAAYNEQFF TGTGCCAGTAGTATGAGGGGACTAGCGGCCTACAATGAGCAGTTCTTC
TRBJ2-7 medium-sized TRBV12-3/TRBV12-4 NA CASNQGSGYEQYF TGTGCCAGCAACCAGGGTAGCGGCTACGAGCAGTACTTC
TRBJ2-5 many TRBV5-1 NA CASTLTDQETQYF TGCGCCAGCACCCTGACGGATCAAGAGACCCAGTACTTC
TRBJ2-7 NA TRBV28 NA CASSTSYEQYF TGTGCCAGCAGTACCTCATACGAGCAGTACTTC
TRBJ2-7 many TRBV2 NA CASKKSYEQYF TGTGCCAGCAAAAAAAGCTACGAGCAGTACTTC
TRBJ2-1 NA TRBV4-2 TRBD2 CASRAKRAASGSSYNEQFF TGTGCCAGCAGGGCCAAGAGGGCGGCTAGCGGGAGTTCGTACAATGAGCAGTTCTTC
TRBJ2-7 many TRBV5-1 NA CASSLSESGLYEQYF TGCGCCAGCAGCTTATCCGAGTCCGGACTCTACGAGCAGTACTTC
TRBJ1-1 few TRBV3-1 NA CASRPSRLAVRGTEAFF TGTGCCAGCAGGCCAAGTAGGCTAGCGGTGAGGGGCACTGAAGCTTTCTTT
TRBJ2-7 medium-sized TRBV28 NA CASSLVDEQYF TGTGCCAGCAGTTTAGTCGACGAGCAGTACTTC
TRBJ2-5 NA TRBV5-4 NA CASSFRGTETQYF TGTGCCAGCAGCTTTAGGGGAACGGAGACCCAGTACTTC
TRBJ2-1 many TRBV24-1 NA CATSEGSTNEQFF TGTGCCACCAGTGAAGGGTCTACCAATGAGCAGTTCTTC
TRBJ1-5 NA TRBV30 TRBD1 CAWSRTGGGQPQHF TGTGCCTGGAGTCGGACAGGGGGCGGTCAGCCCCAGCATTTT
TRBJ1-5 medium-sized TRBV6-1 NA CASSGDGSNQPQHF TGTGCCAGCAGTGGGGACGGTAGCAATCAGCCCCAGCATTTT
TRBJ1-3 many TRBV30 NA CAWSGGRRGDTIYF TGTGCCTGGAGTGGGGGCCGGCGCGGGGACACCATATATTTT
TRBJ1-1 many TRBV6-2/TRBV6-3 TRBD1 CASTERTGLNTEAFF TGTGCCAGCACCGAGAGGACAGGGTTGAACACTGAAGCTTTCTTT
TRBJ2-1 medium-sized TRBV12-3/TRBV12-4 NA CASSTGRSNEQFF TGTGCCAGCAGCACGGGACGGAGTAATGAGCAGTTCTTC
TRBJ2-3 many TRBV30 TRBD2 CACSGGTDTQYF TGTGCCTGTAGCGGGGGCACAGATACGCAGTATTTT
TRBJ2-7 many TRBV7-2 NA CARSLVGVEQYF TGTGCCAGGAGCTTAGTGGGAGTCGAGCAGTACTTC